This entry lists 12 T cell receptor beta chains sequenced from one sample in a study of lymphopenia after photon versus proton radiotherapy. Clones were read by immunoSEQ multiplex PCR, and TCRdb kept only the in-frame ones, dropping some. Among 89,000 or so clones listed, 65% to 85% were seen once. This material consisted of peripheral blood, taken from a patient treated with proton-based radiotherapy. The receptors here all came from a man aged 60 to 69 with pancreatic cancer.

The chain combines TRBV18 with TRBJ2-4; possibly TRBD1 for D (5 bases). With 0 bases removed from V and 0 bases from J, the gap between germline ends came to 9 bases. This CDR3 contains 16 residues. Germline loops: CDR1 KGHSH, CDR2 LQKENI. As DNA, the CDR3 is TGTGCCAGCTCACCACCGACAGCTCAAGCCAAAAACATTCAGTACTTC. Encoded protein: CASSPPTAQAKNIQYF.

This clone was recorded a few times. The CDR3 loop is CASAPGSRNTIYF. CDR3 sequence (DNA): TGTGCCAGCGCCCCGGGCTCCAGAAACACCATATATTTT. The chain has TRBV28 and TRBJ1-3, with unresolved D. The germline gives CDR1 MDHEN, CDR2 SYDVKM. V dropped 8 bases and J dropped 5 bases, with 13 bases sitting between them. This CDR3 is built from 13 residues.

The chain is built from TRBV7-3 and TRBJ1-1; no firm D call. Germline V gene data show CDR1 as SGHTA and CDR2 as FQGTGA. The CDR3 loop spans 13 amino acids. Trimming cost V 2 bases and J 1 base, with 5 bases left between them. CDR3 nucleotide sequence: TGTGCCAGCAGCTTAGAAGGGAACACTGAAGCTTTCTTT. It specifies CASSLEGNTEAFF.

The gene calls are TRBV14 and TRBJ2-3; D is unclear. This CDR3 has 14 residues. Germline V gene lookup returns CDR1 SGHDN and CDR2 FVKESK. Trimming removed 0 bases from V and 14 bases from J, with 18 bases in between. As DNA, the CDR3 is TGTGCCAGCAGCCAAGAATTGGGAAGCCAGAGAACGTATTTT. Translating gives CASSQELGSQRTYF.

The V call is TRBV6-1, the J call TRBJ1-2, with D hard to call. Germline V CDR1 and CDR2: MNHNS, SASEGT. The V gene lost 5 bases and the J gene lost 4 bases, with 17 bases spanning the gap. CDR3 length equals 15 residues. CDR3 bases: TGTGCCAGCAGTCCGACCAAAAGCCTTTCCTATGGCTACACCTTC. As protein: CASSPTKSLSYGYTF.

This chain links TRBV27 with TRBJ1-1; D is ambiguous. The V gene lost 0 bases and the J gene lost 8 bases, with 13 bases spanning the gap. Germline loops: CDR1 MNHEY, CDR2 SMNVEV (reference sequence). CDR3 length equals 14 residues. Here the CDR3 reads CASSLSTTVTEAFF. In DNA form, the CDR3 reads TGTGCCAGCAGTTTATCGACGACGGTAACGGAAGCTTTCTTT.

The J gene is TRBJ2-7, the V gene TRBV19, with D maybe TRBD1 (6 bases). Germline V gives CDR1 LNHDA, CDR2 SQIVND (reference sequence). Trimming stripped 9 bases from V and 1 base from J, with 10 bases between. This CDR3 has 12 residues. DNA for the CDR3: TGTGCCAGCATGGACAGTTCCTACGAGCAGTACTTC. It codes for CASMDSSYEQYF.

This chain uses TRBV6-6 with TRBJ2-3, with 7 bases aligning to TRBD2. The CDR3 extends over 15 amino acids. V was clipped by 8 bases and J by 5 bases; unmatched bases: 13. The V gene's germline CDR1 is MNHNY and CDR2 SVGAGI (reference sequence). The CDR3 DNA follows: TGTGCCAGCCGGGACGGCGGGAGAAATGGAGATACGCAGTATTTT. It yields the protein CASRDGGRNGDTQYF.

V gene TRBV29-1 combines with J gene TRBJ2-7; 10 bases agree with TRBD1. The V segment lost 6 bases and the J segment 6 bases; nucleotides outside the gene matches: 17. There are 16 residues in the CDR3. The germline CDR1 and CDR2 sequences are SQVTM and ANQGSEA. The CDR3 loop is CSVEGRPGQGFSEQYF. The CDR3 DNA reads TGCAGCGTGGAGGGGAGACCGGGACAGGGGTTTTCCGAGCAGTACTTC.

This chain uses TRBV28 with TRBJ2-7; 12 bases align to TRBD2. This CDR3 comprises 15 residues. Trimming removed 6 bases from V and 3 bases from J; junction bases left unmatched: 6. CDR1 and CDR2 (germline): MDHEN, SYDVKM. The CDR3 spells CASRKRLAGVYEQYF. CDR3 nucleotide sequence: TGTGCCAGCAGGAAACGACTAGCGGGAGTCTACGAGCAGTACTTC. Combining the CDR3 with reference TRBV28 and TRBJ2-7 gives the whole variable domain DVKVTQSSRYLVKRTGEKVFLECVQDMDHENMFWYRQDPGLGLRLIYFSYDVKMKEKGDIPEGYSVSREKKERFSLILESASTNQTSMYLCASRKRLAGVYEQYFGPGTRLTVT.

The V and J genes are TRBV4-1 and TRBJ1-1, with TRBD1 matching 9 bases. The germline CDR1 and CDR2 sequences are MGHRA and YSYEKL. The CDR3 loop spans 15 amino acids. V gave up 4 bases and J gave up 3 bases; unmatched junction bases: 6. The DNA of the CDR3 is TGCGCCAGCAGCCTGTCGACAGGGGGGGACACTGAAGCTTTCTTT. Translated: CASSLSTGGDTEAFF.

The chain carries TRBV19 and TRBJ1-5; a possible D gene is TRBD1 (5 bases). The CDR3 sequence is 14 residues long. The germline CDR1 and CDR2 sequences are LNHDA and SQIVND (reference sequence). Trimming removed 6 bases at V and 6 bases at J, with 15 bases between. The CDR3 region is CASRYSGMGQPQHF. The CDR3 DNA reads TGTGCCAGTAGGTATTCAGGGATGGGTCAGCCCCAGCATTTT.